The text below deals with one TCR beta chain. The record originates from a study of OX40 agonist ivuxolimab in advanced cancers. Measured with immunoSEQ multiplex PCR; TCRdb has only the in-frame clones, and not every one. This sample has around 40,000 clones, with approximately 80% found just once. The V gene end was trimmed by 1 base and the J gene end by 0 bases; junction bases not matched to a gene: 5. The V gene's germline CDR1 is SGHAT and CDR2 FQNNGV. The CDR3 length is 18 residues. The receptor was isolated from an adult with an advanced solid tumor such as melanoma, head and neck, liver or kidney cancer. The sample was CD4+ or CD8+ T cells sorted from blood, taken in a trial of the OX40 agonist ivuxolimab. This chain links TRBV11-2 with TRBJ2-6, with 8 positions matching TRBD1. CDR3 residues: CASSLGLQGGSGANVLTF. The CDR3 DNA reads TGTGCCAGCAGCTTAGGCTTACAGGGGGGCTCTGGGGCCAACGTCCTGACTTTC.